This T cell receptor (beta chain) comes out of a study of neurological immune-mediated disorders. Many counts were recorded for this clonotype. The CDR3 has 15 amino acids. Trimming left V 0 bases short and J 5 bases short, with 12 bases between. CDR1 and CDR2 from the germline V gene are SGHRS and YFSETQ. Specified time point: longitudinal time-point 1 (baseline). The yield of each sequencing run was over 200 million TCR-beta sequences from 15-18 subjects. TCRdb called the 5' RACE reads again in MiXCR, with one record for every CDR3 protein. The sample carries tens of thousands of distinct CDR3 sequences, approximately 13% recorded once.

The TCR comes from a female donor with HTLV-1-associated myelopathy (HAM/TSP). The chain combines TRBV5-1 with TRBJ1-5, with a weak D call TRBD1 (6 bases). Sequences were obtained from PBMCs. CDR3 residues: CASSLESGEYQPQHF. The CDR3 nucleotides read TGCGCCAGCAGCTTGGAATCAGGGGAATATCAGCCCCAGCATTTT.